Below, one T cell receptor (beta chain) is given with its context. Its antigen is as yet unknown. This entry comes from a study of T cell responses to AZD1222 COVID-19 vaccine. Study context: Both about-4-week and about-12-week second-dose recipients were combined.

The table came from immunoSEQ multiplex PCR; TCRdb's copy has only in-frame clones and leaves some out. The table includes 80,000 or so clones, about 85% detected once. V dropped 3 bases and J dropped 2; count of bases not matched to a gene: 2. The CDR3 sequence is 14 residues long. CDR1 is KGHSH, CDR2 LQKENI, per germline. Findings and caveats of the study: Unmutated variant regions reportedly attract nearly half of all spike-specific TCRs.

The receptor was derived from an adult in good health. The sample consisted of peripheral blood, taken on day 0 of AZD1222 vaccination. The chain recombines TRBV18 with TRBJ1-2; TRBD1 agrees at 8 bases. CDR3 in amino acids: CASSPTGENYGYTF. The CDR3 nucleotides read TGTGCCAGCTCACCGACAGGGGAGAACTATGGCTACACCTTC.